Below are 27 T cell receptor beta chains sequenced from a single sample in a study of cytotoxic CD8 clonotypes in ibrutinib-treated CLL. The assay was immunoSEQ multiplex PCR, and TCRdb's table has in-frame clones only and misses some. The sample lists 40,000 to 60,000 clones, around half seen once, with 30% to 35% in the top ten. Sequences were derived from PBMCs, sampled after 12 months of ibrutinib treatment. The receptors originated from a human donor with chronic lymphocytic leukemia.

The chain recombines TRBV29-1 with TRBJ1-2; D is uncertain. The CDR3 covers 11 residues. Germline V gene lookup returns CDR1 SQVTM and CDR2 ANQGSEA. The V end was cut by 5 bases, the J end by 8 bases, with 12 bases between. The CDR3 is CSVLASTGYTF. The CDR3 nucleotides read TGCAGCGTTTTGGCCAGCACGGGCTACACCTTC.

In its sample, this clone was seen a few times. The chain recombines TRBV27 with TRBJ1-3; D unresolved. The germline V and J ends were trimmed by 5 bases and 0 bases, with 5 bases remaining between them. CDR3 length equals 13 residues. Germline V gene lookup returns CDR1 MNHEY and CDR2 SMNVEV (reference sequence). The CDR3 DNA follows: TGTGCCAGCAGTGACCACTCTGGAAACACCATATATTTT. Amino acid sequence: CASSDHSGNTIYF.

This clone has more than one count but fewer than ten. The chain joins TRBV7-8 to TRBJ2-7; maybe TRBD1 (5 bases). Germline V gene lookup returns CDR1 SGHVS and CDR2 FQNEAQ. This CDR3 has 13 amino acids. V shed 6 bases and J shed 4 bases, with 13 bases lying between them. CDR3 residues: CASRKGMAYEQYF. As DNA, the CDR3 is TGTGCCAGCAGGAAGGGGATGGCGTACGAGCAGTACTTC. Full variable domain (rest looked up from reference TRBV7-8 and TRBJ2-7): GAGVSQSPRYKVAKRGQDVALRCDPISGHVSLFWYQQALGQGPEFLTYFQNEAQLDKSGLPSDRFFAERPEGSVSTLKIQRTQQEDSAVYLCASRKGMAYEQYFGPGTRLTVT.

This clone has only a few counts. The rearrangement joins TRBV27 to TRBJ1-4; D gene uncertain. This CDR3 is 14 amino acids long. From germline, CDR1 is MNHEY and CDR2 SMNVEV (reference sequence). The germline V and J ends were trimmed by 5 bases and 0 bases, with 7 bases remaining between them. As DNA, the CDR3 is TGTGCCAGCAGTCTAATTCCAACTAATGAAAAACTGTTTTTT. Encoded protein: CASSLIPTNEKLFF.

This chain connects TRBV5-1 to TRBJ2-1, with a possible D match to TRBD1 (8 bases). CDR1 and CDR2 (germline): SGHRS, YFSETQ. The CDR3 loop spans 15 amino acids. The ends were cut back, 9 bases at V and 2 bases at J, with 18 bases in the middle. CDR3 region: CATRGQGGTYNEQFF. CDR3 DNA: TGCGCCACCAGGGGGCAGGGAGGGACCTACAATGAGCAGTTCTTC.

The V and J genes are TRBV30 and TRBJ1-1, with D hard to call. The ends were cut back, 3 bases at V and 1 base at J, with 3 bases in the middle. The CDR3 is made up of 11 amino acids. Germline V gene sequence: CDR1 GTSNPN, CDR2 SVGIG (reference sequence). The CDR3 reads CAWRWNTEAFF. The CDR3 DNA sequence: TGTGCCTGGAGATGGAACACTGAAGCTTTCTTT.

This clone came up a few times. This chain connects TRBV30 to TRBJ1-5; 8 nucleotides line up with TRBD1. Germline trimming cut 5 bases from V and 0 bases from J; bases unmatched to any gene: 6. CDR3 length: 15 amino acids. Germline-derived CDR1 and CDR2 are GTSNPN and SVGIG (reference sequence). The CDR3 region is CAWQTGVNSNQPQHF. As DNA, the CDR3 is TGTGCCTGGCAGACAGGGGTTAATAGCAATCAGCCCCAGCATTTT.

The sample holds a few counts of this clone. This chain uses TRBV5-6 with TRBJ1-6, with D uncertain. Germline V gives CDR1 SGHDT, CDR2 YYEEEE. Trimming left V 3 bases short and J 13 bases short, with 14 bases between. This CDR3 has 13 amino acids. CDR3 nucleotide sequence: TGTGCCAGCAGCTGGAGTGGGATGTGGCCCCTCCACTTT. This sequence encodes CASSWSGMWPLHF.

To note about this clone: Germline and junction disagree at one end, which may indicate a read error. As DNA, the CDR3 is TGTGCCAGCTCACTTAGACAGGGCCTATTGAACACTGAAGCCTTCTTT. It codes for CASSLRQGLLNTEAFF. V is TRBV18 and J is TRBJ1-1, with TRBD1 matching over 7 bases. Germline CDR1 and CDR2: KGHSH and LQKENI. This CDR3 contains 16 residues. The variable domain in full, completed from reference TRBV18 and TRBJ1-1, reads NAGVMQNPRHLVRRRGQEARLRCSPMKGHSHVYWYRQLPEEGLKFMVYLQKENIIDESGMPKERFSAEFPKEGPSILRIQQVVRGDSAAYFCASSLRQGLLNTEAFFGQGTRLTVV.

The genes are TRBV29-1 and TRBJ2-3, with TRBD2 matching 10 bases. The germline V gene has CDR1 SQVTM and CDR2 ANQGSEA. The trim removed 7 bases at V and 2 bases at J, leaving 15 bases unmatched. The CDR3 spans 17 residues. CDR3: CSARDRTGTSDTDTQYF. The CDR3, as DNA: TGCAGCGCTAGAGACAGAACCGGGACTAGCGACACAGATACGCAGTATTTT.

The V call is TRBV30, the J call TRBJ2-5, with D possibly matching TRBD1 (5 bases). Trimming left V 4 bases short and J 4 bases short, with 10 bases between. This CDR3 has 12 amino acids. CDR1 and CDR2 (germline): GTSNPN, SVGIG (reference sequence). CDR3 sequence (DNA): TGTGCCTGGAATGTCCAGGGAGAGACCCAGTACTTC. Protein: CAWNVQGETQYF.

This clone showed up many times. The chain carries TRBV2 and TRBJ2-3, with 11 nucleotides matching TRBD2. J lost 1 base, V lost 7 bases, and 13 bases had no gene match. The germline V gene has CDR1 SNHLY and CDR2 FYNNEI. The CDR3 extends over 18 amino acids. The DNA of the CDR3 is TGTGCCAGCAAACTAGCGGGGGCCCCGACTGCTGGCACAGATACGCAGTATTTT. Translated, it gives CASKLAGAPTAGTDTQYF.

The chain joins TRBV11-1 to TRBJ2-1; TRBD1 agrees at 11 bases. Germline V gene data show CDR1 as SGHAT and CDR2 as FQDESV (reference sequence). This CDR3 has 13 amino acids. J gave up 10 bases and V 5 bases, and 4 bases lay outside the gene matches. The CDR3 region is CASSPDRGLEQFF. As DNA, the CDR3 is TGTGCCAGCAGCCCGGACAGGGGGCTGGAGCAGTTCTTC.

This clone was observed a handful of times. The chain recombines TRBV18 with TRBJ1-5; TRBD1 agrees at 7 bases. With 3 bases clipped from V and 4 bases from J, the junction kept 12 bases outside the gene matches. The CDR3 loop spans 17 amino acids. Germline V lookup: CDR1 KGHSH, CDR2 LQKENI. Here the CDR3 reads CASSPPNPGQSNQPQHF. Written as DNA, the CDR3 is TGTGCCAGCTCACCTCCAAATCCGGGACAGAGTAATCAGCCCCAGCATTTT.

V is TRBV6-6 and J is TRBJ1-4; no clear D gene. V shed 6 bases and J shed 3 bases, with 11 bases lying between them. The CDR3 runs 14 residues. Germline V lookup: CDR1 MNHNY, CDR2 SVGAGI (reference sequence). The CDR3 sequence: CASRPGDSNEKLFF. The CDR3 nucleotides are TGTGCCAGCAGGCCCGGGGATTCTAATGAAAAACTGTTTTTT.

CDR3: CASSLVSGGELFF. The CDR3 bases are TGTGCCAGCAGCTTGGTGTCTGGCGGGGAGCTGTTTTTT. The chain joins TRBV5-4 to TRBJ2-2; no clear D. V lost 0 bases, J lost 7 bases, and 7 bases lay in between. Germline assignment: CDR1 SGHNT and CDR2 YYREEE (reference sequence). The CDR3 extends over 13 amino acids.

The table lists this clone with a count of one. The rearrangement links TRBV9 to TRBJ2-1, with D maybe TRBD2 (6 bases). There are 17 residues in the CDR3. The germline V and J ends were trimmed by 0 bases and 9 bases, with 22 bases remaining between them. The germline V gene has CDR1 SGDLS and CDR2 YYNGEE. DNA for the CDR3: TGTGCCAGCAGCGTAGAGGGGACGGGAGCAGTGTTGGGTGAGCAGTTCTTC. This codes for CASSVEGTGAVLGEQFF. Full variable domain (rest looked up from reference TRBV9 and TRBJ2-1): DSGVTQTPKHLITATGQRVTLRCSPRSGDLSVYWYQQSLDQGLQFLIQYYNGEERAKGNILERFSAQQFPDLHSELNLSSLELGDSALYFCASSVEGTGAVLGEQFFGPGTRLTVL.

This chain connects TRBV5-1 to TRBJ1-2; D not resolved. The CDR3 length is 14 residues. CDR1 is SGHRS and CDR2 is YFSETQ in the germline V gene. Trimming took off 2 bases at V and 2 bases at J, with 10 bases between the two ends. CDR3 protein: CASSFGERNYGYTF. DNA of the CDR3: TGCGCCAGCAGCTTCGGGGAGCGAAACTATGGCTACACCTTC.

The gene calls are TRBV29-1 and TRBJ1-2; no firm D call. The CDR3 contains 12 residues. CDR1 is SQVTM, CDR2 ANQGSEA, per germline. The ends were cut back, 5 bases at V and 4 bases at J, with 11 bases in the middle. CDR3: CSVTRGIYGYTF. Written as DNA, the CDR3 is TGCAGCGTTACTCGGGGAATCTATGGCTACACCTTC.

This chain joins TRBV7-9 and TRBJ2-7; tentatively, D is TRBD1 (6 bases). The V end was cut by 5 bases, the J end by 4 bases, with 21 bases between. Germline loops: CDR1 SEHNR, CDR2 FQNEAQ (reference sequence). The CDR3 runs to 16 residues. The CDR3 DNA is TGTGCCAGCAGCCCCCCGTGGACCGAGGGGGAATACGAGCAGTACTTC. This sequence encodes CASSPPWTEGEYEQYF.

The V and J genes are TRBV19 and TRBJ1-2, with D maybe TRBD1 (5 bases). Germline V gives CDR1 LNHDA, CDR2 SQIVND (reference sequence). The CDR3 length is 14 residues. Deletions cut 6 bases from V and 6 bases from J, with 17 bases between. The chain's CDR3 is CASSVRGVLDGYTF. CDR3 coding DNA: TGTGCCAGTAGCGTCCGGGGGGTACTAGATGGCTACACCTTC.

This clone has a handful of counts. This rearrangement joins TRBV29-1 to TRBJ2-2; D remains unclear. CDR1 is SQVTM and CDR2 is ANQGSEA in the germline V gene. The germline V and J ends were trimmed by 4 bases and 4 bases, with 10 bases remaining between them. The CDR3 has 13 amino acids. The DNA of the CDR3 is TGCAGCGTTGGTACCCTCTCCACCGGGGAGCTGTTTTTT. As protein: CSVGTLSTGELFF.

This clone was seen only a few times. This sequence joins TRBV7-9 and TRBJ2-5, with D possibly being TRBD1 (6 bases). V dropped 5 bases and J dropped 5 bases, with 12 bases sitting between them. This CDR3 comprises 13 residues. In germline, CDR1 is SEHNR, CDR2 FQNEAQ (reference sequence). CDR3 bases: TGTGCCAGCAGCCGAGACCAGGGGGAGACCCAGTACTTC. Translated, it gives CASSRDQGETQYF.

This clone was seen more than once but under ten times. This chain uses TRBV6-6 with TRBJ2-3, with D unresolved. The germline CDR1 and CDR2 sequences are MNHNY and SVGAGI (reference sequence). There are 12 residues in the CDR3. V gave up 7 bases and J gave up 4 bases, with 9 bases separating them. Here the CDR3 DNA reads TGTGCCAGCATTTCGGACGCAGATACGCAGTATTTT. Its translation is CASISDADTQYF.

This clone was counted a few times. J is TRBJ2-2 and V is TRBV6-6; D is uncertain. Germline-derived CDR1 and CDR2 are MNHNY and SVGAGI (reference sequence). The V end lost 8 bases, the J end lost 0 bases, and 10 bases lay between the germline ends. The CDR3 is 14 residues long. As DNA, the CDR3 is TGTGCCAGCGGCAGGAGCGCGAACACCGGGGAGCTGTTTTTT. Protein: CASGRSANTGELFF.

This clone occurred a few times. J is TRBJ2-2 and V is TRBV2, with D hard to call. Looked up from germline, CDR1 is SNHLY and CDR2 is FYNNEI. The V end lost 6 bases, the J end lost 7 bases, and 12 bases lay between the germline ends. This CDR3 spans 13 amino acids. The CDR3 sequence: CASRDAWVGELFF. CDR3 nucleotide sequence: TGTGCCAGCAGGGACGCTTGGGTCGGGGAGCTGTTTTTT.

Ten or more counts support this clone. This rearrangement joins TRBV5-6 to TRBJ2-1, with D unclear. V lost 2 bases to trimming and J lost 6 bases, with 9 bases between them. The CDR3 is made up of 13 amino acids. Germline V CDR1 and CDR2: SGHDT, YYEEEE. The CDR3 DNA sequence: TGTGCCAGCAGCTTACTACACGGCAATGAGCAGTTCTTC. It specifies CASSLLHGNEQFF.